The present T cell receptor (beta chain) was sequenced within a study of monozygotic twins with inflammatory bowel disease. TCRdb reprocessed the 5' RACE reads, keeping one entry per CDR3 protein, no DNA. In all, the sample yields approximately 100,000 distinct CDR3 sequences. CDR1 and CDR2 (germline): SGHRS, YFSETQ. The CDR3 runs 17 residues. The chain recombines TRBV5-1 with TRBJ2-3; the TRBD2 assignment by TCRdb is unverifiable without DNA. The specimen sequenced was blood. The origin of this receptor is a human donor with ulcerative colitis or Crohn's disease, or a healthy co-twin of an affected twin (not recorded which). The CDR3 spells CASSLEGLAAPSDTQYF. The complete variable domain, with remaining parts taken from reference TRBV5-1 and TRBJ2-3, reads KAGVTQTPRYLIKTRGQQVTLSCSPISGHRSVSWYQQTPGQGLQFLFEYFSETQRNKGNFPGRFSGRQFSNSRSEMNVSTLELGDSALYLCASSLEGLAAPSDTQYFGPGTRLTVL.